This T cell receptor beta chain came from a study of T cells in Graves' hyperthyroidism and ophthalmopathy. The study's findings and limits: Using 13 V-J features, a model discriminated ophthalmopathy from stable hyperthyroidism.

Patients affected by ophthalmopathy presented a Clinical Activity Score of at least 3, a NOSPECS grade of at least 4, and disease duration below 3 months. This clonotype was detected many times. Antigen specificity is unknown. This CDR3 is 14 amino acids long. Trimming left V 2 bases short and J 9 bases short, with 16 bases between. RNA transcripts served as the template for amplifying TCR beta CDR3 regions. First-round RT-PCR of the TCR CDR3 relied on the HTBI primer set. TCRdb re-analysed the multiplex PCR reads in MiXCR, keeping a single row per CDR3 protein. The sample contains 500,000 to 650,000 distinct CDR3 sequences, 13% to 15% of which appear only once.

This TCR was recovered from a woman in her fifties or sixties with Graves' ophthalmopathy. Sequencing input: blood. This sequence joins TRBV12-3 or TRBV12-4 and TRBJ1-1, with D perhaps matching TRBD1 (5 bases). The CDR3 region has the DNA TGTGCCAGCAGTTTAATTCAAGGGGATCCAAAAGCTTTCTTT. Translating it yields CASSLIQGDPKAFF.